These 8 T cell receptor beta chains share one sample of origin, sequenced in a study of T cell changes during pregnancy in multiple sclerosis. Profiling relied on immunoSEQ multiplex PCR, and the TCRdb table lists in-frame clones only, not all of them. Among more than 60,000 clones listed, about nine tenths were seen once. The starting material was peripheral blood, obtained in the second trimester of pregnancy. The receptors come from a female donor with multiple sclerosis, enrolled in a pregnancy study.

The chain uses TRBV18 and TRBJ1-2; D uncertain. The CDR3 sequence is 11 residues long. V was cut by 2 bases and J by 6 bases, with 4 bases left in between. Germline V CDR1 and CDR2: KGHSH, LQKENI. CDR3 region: CASSPTDGYTF. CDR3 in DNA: TGTGCCAGCTCACCAACTGATGGCTACACCTTC.

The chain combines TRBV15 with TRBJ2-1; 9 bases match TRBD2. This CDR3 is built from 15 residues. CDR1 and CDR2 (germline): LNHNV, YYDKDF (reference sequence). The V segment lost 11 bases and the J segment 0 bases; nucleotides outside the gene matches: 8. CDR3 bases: TGTGCCGCCGAGAGCGGGAGGAGCTCCTACAATGAGCAGTTCTTC. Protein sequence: CAAESGRSSYNEQFF.

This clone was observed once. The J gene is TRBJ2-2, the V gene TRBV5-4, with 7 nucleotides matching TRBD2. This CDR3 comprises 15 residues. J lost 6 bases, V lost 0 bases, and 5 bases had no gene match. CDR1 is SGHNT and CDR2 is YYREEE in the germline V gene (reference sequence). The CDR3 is CASSLDGRQSGELFF. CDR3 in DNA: TGTGCCAGCAGCTTGGACGGGAGGCAATCCGGGGAGCTGTTTTTT.

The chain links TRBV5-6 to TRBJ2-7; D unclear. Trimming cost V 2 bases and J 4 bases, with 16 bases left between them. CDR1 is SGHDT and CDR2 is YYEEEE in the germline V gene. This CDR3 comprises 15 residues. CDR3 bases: TGTGCCAGCAGCTTTCTCCAGACTCGTCGGTACGAGCAGTACTTC. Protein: CASSFLQTRRYEQYF. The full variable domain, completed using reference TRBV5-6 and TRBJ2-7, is DAGVTQSPTHLIKTRGQQVTLRCSPKSGHDTVSWYQQALGQGPQFIFQYYEEEERQRGNFPDRFSGHQFPNYSSELNVNALLLGDSALYLCASSFLQTRRYEQYFGPGTRLTVT.

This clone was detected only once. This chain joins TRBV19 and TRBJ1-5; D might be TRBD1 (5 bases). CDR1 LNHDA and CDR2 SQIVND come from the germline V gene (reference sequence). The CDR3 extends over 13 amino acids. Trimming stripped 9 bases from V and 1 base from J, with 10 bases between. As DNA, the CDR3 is TGTGCCAGCACGGCAGGGAGCAATCAGCCCCAGCATTTT. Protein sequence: CASTAGSNQPQHF. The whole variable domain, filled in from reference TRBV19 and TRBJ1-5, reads DGGITQSPKYLFRKEGQNVTLSCEQNLNHDAMYWYRQDPGQGLRLIYYSQIVNDFQKGDIAEGYSVSREKKESFPLTVTSAQKNPTAFYLCASTAGSNQPQHFGDGTRLSIL.

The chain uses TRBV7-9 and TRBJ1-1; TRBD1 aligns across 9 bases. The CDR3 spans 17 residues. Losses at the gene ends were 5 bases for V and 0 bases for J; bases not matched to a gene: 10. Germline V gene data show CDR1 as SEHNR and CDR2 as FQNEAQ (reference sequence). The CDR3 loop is CASSPRGTGKMNTEAFF. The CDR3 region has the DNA TGTGCCAGCAGCCCAAGGGGGACAGGGAAGATGAACACTGAAGCTTTCTTT.

This CDR3 is CAWSPGLAGEVETQYF. The CDR3 DNA sequence: TGTGCCTGGAGTCCGGGACTAGCGGGGGAGGTAGAGACCCAGTACTTC. The chain employs TRBV30 and TRBJ2-5; the match to TRBD2 covers 14 bases. The V gene's germline CDR1 is GTSNPN and CDR2 SVGIG (reference sequence). This CDR3 has 16 residues. V was clipped by 2 bases and J by 4 bases; unmatched bases: 6.

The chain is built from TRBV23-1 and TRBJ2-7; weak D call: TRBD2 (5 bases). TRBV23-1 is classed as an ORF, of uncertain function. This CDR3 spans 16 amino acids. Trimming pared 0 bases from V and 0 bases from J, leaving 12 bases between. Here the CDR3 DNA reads TGCGCCAGCAGTCAATCAGGCGGACTGAGCTCCTACGAGCAGTACTTC. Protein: CASSQSGGLSSYEQYF.